This T cell receptor beta chain appears in the sequencing data of a study of blood T cell repertoires in COVID-19. Study as a whole: Sources were T cells, B-cell-depleted T cells, or PBMCs; the material itself was cDNA or gDNA.

This clone was observed a few times. TCRdb's copy holds only in-frame clones and misses some; the assay was immunoSEQ multiplex PCR. The data show 250,000 to 350,000 clones, about 86% seen once. The CDR3 has 16 amino acids. V lost 6 bases to trimming and J lost 0 bases, with 16 bases between them. The germline V gene encodes CDR1 SNHLY and CDR2 FYNNEI. V usage is TRBV2 and J usage is TRBJ2-3, with D possibly TRBD2 on 6 matching bases. Sample: peripheral blood. This clonotype was obtained from a person aged 65 to 85 with COVID-19, enrolled during active disease. The CDR3 bases are TGTGCCAGCAGGGGGGGACTCGGACGAAGCACAGATACGCAGTATTTT. Translated: CASRGGLGRSTDTQYF.